This is a list of T cell receptor beta chains from one sample in a study of OX40 agonist ivuxolimab in advanced cancers. Data came from immunoSEQ multiplex PCR; TCRdb stores just in-frame clones and leaves some out. The data contain more than 80,000 clones, about 88% of them seen just once; the ten biggest clones take up roughly 0.7%. Here the sequenced sample was CD4+ or CD8+ T cells sorted from blood, taken in a trial of the OX40 agonist ivuxolimab. The receptor set was obtained from an adult with an advanced solid tumor such as melanoma, head and neck, liver or kidney cancer. Each CDR3 is given without its conserved first and last residue.

j_call v_call cdr3_aa
TRBJ2-2 TRBV5-6 ASSLLGDTGELF
TRBJ1-2 TRBV25-1 ASSPRTGGYT
TRBJ2-4 TRBV25-1 ASSEDRAIAKNIQY
TRBJ2-5 TRBV2 ASSVQGRETQY
TRBJ1-1 TRBV5-4 ASSLAPLEAF
TRBJ1-2 TRBV28 ASSLSSTIGYT
TRBJ2-5 TRBV18 ASSPPALAGATEQWTQY
TRBJ1-6 TRBV7-2 ASSLQGQPNSPLH
TRBJ1-4 TRBV6-1 ASNRGGGRNEKLF
TRBJ2-1 TRBV2 ASSELARSSYNEQF
TRBJ2-2 TRBV2 ASRLNRGTGELF
TRBJ2-5 TRBV5-1 ASSLERGLRYQETQY
TRBJ1-2 TRBV18 ASSPQDGQGYT
TRBJ1-3 TRBV7-2 ASSLIGQVSGNTIY
TRBJ1-3 TRBV7-2 ASSTRAPLSGNTIY
TRBJ1-2 TRBV20-1 SARGPSGYT
TRBJ1-2 TRBV7-2 ASSLVFDDTGGYT
TRBJ2-5 TRBV2 ASSGDRGETQY
TRBJ1-3 TRBV7-2 ASSLGPVGGSSGNTIY
TRBJ2-3 TRBV21-1 ASSNLGASGRARRDTQY
TRBJ1-4 TRBV7-7 ASSSGLLPFGEKLF
TRBJ1-5 TRBV27 ASSLVGRGRGISNQPQH
TRBJ2-7 TRBV5-8 ASSFSLFYEQY
TRBJ2-3 TRBV2 ATRGGATDTQY
TRBJ2-1 TRBV7-2 ASRPTSGSYNEQF